This record looks at one TCR beta chain sequence and its context. The data stem from a study of blood T cell repertoires in COVID-19. Turning to the study itself: Both acute and convalescent COVID-19 samples were obtained from the United States, Italy and Spain. T cells, B-cell-depleted T cells, or PBMCs supplied cDNA or gDNA.

In the original workflow: Reference gene primer amplification yielded estimated nucleated cell counts. Method: immunoSEQ multiplex PCR; TCRdb's copy keeps in-frame clones and lacks some. V, J and clone size were drawn from that table, and D and trimming were deduced from the DNA. Of approximately 240,000 clones in the sample, around 80% are singletons; the top ten hold more than 4.5%. The CDR3 has 13 residues. V lost 3 bases to trimming and J lost 3 bases, with 11 bases between them. Germline-derived CDR1 and CDR2 are GTSNPN and SVGIG (reference sequence). The chain couples TRBV30 to TRBJ1-1, with D tentatively TRBD1 (5 bases). This sequence was found in a woman aged 55-70 years who had recovered from COVID-19. Sequences were obtained from peripheral blood. The CDR3 spells CAWSDGDYTEAFF. CDR3 in DNA: TGTGCCTGGAGCGATGGGGACTACACTGAAGCTTTCTTT.